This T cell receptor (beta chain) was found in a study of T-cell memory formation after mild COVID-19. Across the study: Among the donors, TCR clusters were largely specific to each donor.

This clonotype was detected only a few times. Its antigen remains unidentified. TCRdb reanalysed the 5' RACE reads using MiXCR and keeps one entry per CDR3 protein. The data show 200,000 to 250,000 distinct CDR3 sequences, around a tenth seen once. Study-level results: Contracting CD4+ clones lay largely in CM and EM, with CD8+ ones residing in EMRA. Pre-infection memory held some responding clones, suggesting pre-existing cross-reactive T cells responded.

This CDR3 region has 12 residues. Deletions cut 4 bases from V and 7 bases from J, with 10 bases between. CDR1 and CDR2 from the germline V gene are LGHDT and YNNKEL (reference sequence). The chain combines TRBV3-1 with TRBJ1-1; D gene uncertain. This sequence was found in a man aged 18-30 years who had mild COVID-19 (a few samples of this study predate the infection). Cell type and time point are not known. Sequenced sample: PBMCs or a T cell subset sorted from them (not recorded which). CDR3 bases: TGTGCCAGCAGCCGAACGTCTGGTGAAGCTTTCTTT. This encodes CASSRTSGEAFF.